The TCR beta chain under discussion was sequenced for a study of immune evolution from preneoplasia to lung adenocarcinoma (dated by TCRdb to the early 2020s). Notes on the research overall: HLA loss of heterozygosity was found in approximately 7% of AIS, around 15% of MIA and roughly 30% of ADC lesions, and in no AAH lesions. Immune contexture across lung adenocarcinoma precursors and invasive adenocarcinoma was profiled using immune gene expression, TCR sequencing and multiplex immunofluorescence. Resected precursor lesions (AAH, AIS, MIA) and invasive adenocarcinomas were each compared against paired morphologically normal lung tissue. The sample size was set by how many specimens were available, not by a prior power calculation. The immune data were integrated with whole exome sequencing and methylation data from the same cohort of nodules. The overall cohort comprised 55 or so patients with pulmonary nodules who underwent surgical resection. A total of 40 to 60 patients contributed TCR sequencing data. The study reported that fewer than 120 samples were used for TCR sequencing. POLYSOLVER was used to infer Class I HLA alleles from exome data, and LOHHLA was used to detect allele-specific HLA loss. Paper-wide results and their limitations: T cell clonality was highest in KRAS-mutant nodules compared with EGFR-mutant or double wild-type lesions. Clonality was highest in normal lung, while later-stage lesions appeared to show lower clonality but higher T cell density and diversity. All patients were from Japan and China, so applicability to Western populations was uncertain. The highest top T cell clone frequencies were observed in normal lung, and a progressive decrease in top T cell clone frequencies appeared to occur from AAH through AIS, MIA and invasive adenocarcinoma. The findings rested on association rather than direct causation, and larger cohorts with long-term follow-up and longitudinal biopsies were considered necessary.

TCR beta CDR3 regions were sequenced from DNA using the immunoSEQ hsTCRbeta Kit. The original pipeline was this. The ImmunoSEQ Analyzer was used to analyse the TCR sequencing data. T cell clonality was defined as 1 minus Pielou's evenness computed on productive rearrangements. To measure T cell diversity, the inverse Simpson index was applied to productive templates. T cell density was expressed as TCR beta template counts normalized to usable DNA, with usable DNA estimated by amplifying and sequencing housekeeping genes. Two-sided Kruskal-Wallis tests were used to compare TCR metrics across histologic stages. TCRdb provides this immuneACCESS table in a form limited to in-frame rearrangements. Some clones are lacking; in checked studies, under half of them reflect an unresolved V gene, and why the rest are absent is not known. V and J calls and clone size are given by that table; D and trimming were obtained from the DNA. The sample table contains a few thousand clones; only one count was recorded for more than 75% of them. About 6.3% of the sample goes to the ten largest clones.

Including the terminal cysteine and phenylalanine, the CDR3 comprises 14 residues. The entry retains the CDR3 DNA only, 42 bases that are in frame from base 1. Via the germline V gene (reference sequence), CDR1 is SGHNT and CDR2 YYREEE. Deletion took 4 bases off V and 7 bases off J, with a span of 17 bases between the germline ends. As to this clone: The antigen this receptor binds is unknown. No base qualities exist here, and no much larger clone lies one base off it.

Patients underwent resection in Japan or China between about 2013 and 2018. The histologic diagnosis of each case was independently confirmed on H&E slides by two lung cancer pathologists. Macro-dissection after pathologic assessment enriched premalignant or tumor cells for nucleic acid extraction. FFPE tissue was used for DNA isolation with the AllPrep DNA/RNA FFPE Kit. Recombination joined TRBV5-4 with TRBJ1-2; possibly the D gene is TRBD1, per 5 matching bases. The specimen sequenced was FFPE minimally invasive lung adenocarcinoma tissue. The cell subset or site label for this specimen denotes: micro-invasive lung adenocarcinoma (MIA). The sequence was obtained from an older donor with lung adenocarcinoma. The CDR3 region has the sequence CASSPGTASGGYTF. The DNA sequence is TGTGCCAGCAGCCCGGGGACGGCGTCCGGTGGCTACACCTTC. Extended through the reference TRBV5-4 and TRBJ1-2 proteins, this CDR3 yields the full variable domain: ETGVTQSPTHLIKTRGQQVTLRCSSQSGHNTVSWYQQALGQGPQFIFQYYREEENGRGNFPPRFSGLQFPNYSSELNVNALELDDSALYLCASSPGTASGGYTFGSGTRLTVV.